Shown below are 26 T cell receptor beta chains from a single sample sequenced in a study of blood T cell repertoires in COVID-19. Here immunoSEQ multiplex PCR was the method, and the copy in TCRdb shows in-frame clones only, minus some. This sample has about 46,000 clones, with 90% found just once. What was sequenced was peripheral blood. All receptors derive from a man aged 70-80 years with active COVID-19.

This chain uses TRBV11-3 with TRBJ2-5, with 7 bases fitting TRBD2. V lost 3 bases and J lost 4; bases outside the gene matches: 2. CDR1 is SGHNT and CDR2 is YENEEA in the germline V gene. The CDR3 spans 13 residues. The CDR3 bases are TGTGCCAGCAGCTTGAGCGGGGTAGAGACCCAGTACTTC. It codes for CASSLSGVETQYF.

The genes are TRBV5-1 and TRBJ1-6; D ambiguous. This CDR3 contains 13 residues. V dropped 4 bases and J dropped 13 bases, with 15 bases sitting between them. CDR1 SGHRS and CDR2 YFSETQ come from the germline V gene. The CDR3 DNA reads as TGCGCCAGCAGCCTGACACGGGAAGGGCCCCTCCACTTT. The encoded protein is CASSLTREGPLHF.

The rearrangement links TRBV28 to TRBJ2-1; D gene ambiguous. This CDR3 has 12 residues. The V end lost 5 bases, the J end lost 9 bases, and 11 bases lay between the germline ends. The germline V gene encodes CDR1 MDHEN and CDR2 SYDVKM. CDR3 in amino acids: CASSPVFSEQFF. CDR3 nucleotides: TGTGCCAGCAGTCCGGTTTTTTCTGAGCAGTTCTTC.

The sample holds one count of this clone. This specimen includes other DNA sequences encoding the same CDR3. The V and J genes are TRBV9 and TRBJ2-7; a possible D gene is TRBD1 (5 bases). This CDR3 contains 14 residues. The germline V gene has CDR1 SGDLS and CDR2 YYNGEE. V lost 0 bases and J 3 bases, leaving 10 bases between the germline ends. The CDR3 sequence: CASSVAGRDYEQYF. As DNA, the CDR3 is TGTGCCAGCAGCGTAGCCGGCAGGGACTACGAGCAGTACTTC.

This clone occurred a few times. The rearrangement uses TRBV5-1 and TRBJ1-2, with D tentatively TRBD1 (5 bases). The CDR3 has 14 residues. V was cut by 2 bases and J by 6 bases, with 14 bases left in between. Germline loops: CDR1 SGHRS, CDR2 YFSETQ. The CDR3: CASSLGPWGDGYTF. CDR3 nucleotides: TGCGCCAGCAGCTTAGGCCCCTGGGGCGATGGCTACACCTTC. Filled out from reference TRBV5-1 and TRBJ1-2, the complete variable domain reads KAGVTQTPRYLIKTRGQQVTLSCSPISGHRSVSWYQQTPGQGLQFLFEYFSETQRNKGNFPGRFSGRQFSNSRSEMNVSTLELGDSALYLCASSLGPWGDGYTFGSGTRLTVV.

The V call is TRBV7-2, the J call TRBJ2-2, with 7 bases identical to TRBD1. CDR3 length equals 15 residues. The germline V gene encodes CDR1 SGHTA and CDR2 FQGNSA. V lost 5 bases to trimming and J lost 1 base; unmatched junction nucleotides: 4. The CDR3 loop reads CASSLRQGNTGELFF. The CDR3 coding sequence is TGTGCCAGCAGCCTAAGACAGGGGAACACCGGGGAGCTGTTTTTT.

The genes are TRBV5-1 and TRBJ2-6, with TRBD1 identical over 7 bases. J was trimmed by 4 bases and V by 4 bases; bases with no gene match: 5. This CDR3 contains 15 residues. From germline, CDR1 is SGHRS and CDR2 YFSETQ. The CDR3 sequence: CASSRDRAGANVLTF. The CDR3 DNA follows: TGCGCCAGCAGCCGAGACAGGGCCGGGGCCAACGTCCTGACTTTC.

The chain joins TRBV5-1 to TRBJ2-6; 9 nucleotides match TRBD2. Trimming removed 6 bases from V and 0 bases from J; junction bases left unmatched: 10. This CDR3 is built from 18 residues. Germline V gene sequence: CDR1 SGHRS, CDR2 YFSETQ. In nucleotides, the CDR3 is TGCGCCAGCACCCCGCTAGCGGGATCCCGCTCTGGGGCCAACGTCCTGACTTTC. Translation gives CASTPLAGSRSGANVLTF.

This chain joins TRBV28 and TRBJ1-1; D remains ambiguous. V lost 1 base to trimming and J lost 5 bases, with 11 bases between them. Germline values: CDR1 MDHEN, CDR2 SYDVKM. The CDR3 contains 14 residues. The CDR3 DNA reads TGTGCCAGCAGTTTATCGGGGTACGAAACTGAAGCTTTCTTT. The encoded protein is CASSLSGYETEAFF.

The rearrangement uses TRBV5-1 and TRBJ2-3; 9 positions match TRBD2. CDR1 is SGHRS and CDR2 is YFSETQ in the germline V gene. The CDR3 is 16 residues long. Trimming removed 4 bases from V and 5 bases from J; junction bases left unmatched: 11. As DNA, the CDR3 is TGCGCCAGCAGCGCTCCGGGACTAGCAGAAAGAGATACGCAGTATTTT. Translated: CASSAPGLAERDTQYF.

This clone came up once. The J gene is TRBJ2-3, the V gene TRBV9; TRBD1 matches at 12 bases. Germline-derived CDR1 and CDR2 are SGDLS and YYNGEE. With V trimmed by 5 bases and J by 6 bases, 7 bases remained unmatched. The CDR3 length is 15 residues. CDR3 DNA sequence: TGTGCCAGCAGGGGGGACAGGGGGCGAGGCGATACGCAGTATTTT. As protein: CASRGDRGRGDTQYF.

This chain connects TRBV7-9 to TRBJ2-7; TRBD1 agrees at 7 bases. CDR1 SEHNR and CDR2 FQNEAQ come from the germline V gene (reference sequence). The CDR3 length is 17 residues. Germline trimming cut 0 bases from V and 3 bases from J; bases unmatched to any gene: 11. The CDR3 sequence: CASSLAGWGQKDYEQYF. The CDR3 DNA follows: TGTGCCAGCAGCTTAGCGGGGTGGGGACAGAAAGACTACGAGCAGTACTTC.

The CDR3 sequence is CASSPGGEQETQYF. CDR3 in DNA: TGTGCCAGCTCACCCGGGGGGGAACAAGAGACCCAGTACTTC. The chain employs TRBV18 and TRBJ2-5; 8 bases agree with TRBD2. CDR1 KGHSH and CDR2 LQKENI come from the germline V gene. J was trimmed by 2 bases and V by 3 bases; bases with no gene match: 2. CDR3 length: 14 residues.

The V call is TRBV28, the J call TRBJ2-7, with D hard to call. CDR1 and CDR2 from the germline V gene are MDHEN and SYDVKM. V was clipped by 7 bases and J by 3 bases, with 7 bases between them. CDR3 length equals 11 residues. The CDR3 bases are TGTGCCAGCACGACGGGCTACGAGCAGTACTTC. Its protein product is CASTTGYEQYF. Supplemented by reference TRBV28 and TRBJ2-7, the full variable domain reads DVKVTQSSRYLVKRTGEKVFLECVQDMDHENMFWYRQDPGLGLRLIYFSYDVKMKEKGDIPEGYSVSREKKERFSLILESASTNQTSMYLCASTTGYEQYFGPGTRLTVT.

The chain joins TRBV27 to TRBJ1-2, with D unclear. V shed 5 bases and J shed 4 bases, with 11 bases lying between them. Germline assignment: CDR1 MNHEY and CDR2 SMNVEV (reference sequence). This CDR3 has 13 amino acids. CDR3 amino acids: CASSIGRGYGYTF. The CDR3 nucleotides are TGTGCCAGCAGTATCGGGAGAGGCTATGGCTACACCTTC.

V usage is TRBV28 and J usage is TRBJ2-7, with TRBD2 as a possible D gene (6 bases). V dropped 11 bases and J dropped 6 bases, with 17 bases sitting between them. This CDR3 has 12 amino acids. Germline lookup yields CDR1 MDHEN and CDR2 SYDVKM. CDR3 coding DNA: TGTGCCGCAGGAGGGGCTGCCCTCGAGCAGTACTTC. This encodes CAAGGAALEQYF. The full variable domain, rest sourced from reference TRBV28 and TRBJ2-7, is DVKVTQSSRYLVKRTGEKVFLECVQDMDHENMFWYRQDPGLGLRLIYFSYDVKMKEKGDIPEGYSVSREKKERFSLILESASTNQTSMYLCAAGGAALEQYFGPGTRLTVT.

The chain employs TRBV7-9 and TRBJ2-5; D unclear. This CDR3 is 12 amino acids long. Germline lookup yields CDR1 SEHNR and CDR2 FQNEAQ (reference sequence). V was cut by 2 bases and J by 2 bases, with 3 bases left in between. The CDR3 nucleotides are TGTGCCAGCAGCTTACAGCAAGAGACCCAGTACTTC. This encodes CASSLQQETQYF.

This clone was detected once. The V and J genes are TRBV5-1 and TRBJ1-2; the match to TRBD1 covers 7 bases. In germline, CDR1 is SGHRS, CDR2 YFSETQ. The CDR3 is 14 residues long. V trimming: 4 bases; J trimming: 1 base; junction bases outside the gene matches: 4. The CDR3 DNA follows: TGCGCCAGCAGCACGGGACAGCATAACTATGGCTACACCTTC. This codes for CASSTGQHNYGYTF.

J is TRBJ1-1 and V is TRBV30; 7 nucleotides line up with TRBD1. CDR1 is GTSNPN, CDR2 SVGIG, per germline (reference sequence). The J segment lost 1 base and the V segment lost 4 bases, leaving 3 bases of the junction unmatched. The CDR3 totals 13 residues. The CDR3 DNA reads TGTGCCTGGACAACAGGGGCGAACACTGAAGCTTTCTTT. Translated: CAWTTGANTEAFF.

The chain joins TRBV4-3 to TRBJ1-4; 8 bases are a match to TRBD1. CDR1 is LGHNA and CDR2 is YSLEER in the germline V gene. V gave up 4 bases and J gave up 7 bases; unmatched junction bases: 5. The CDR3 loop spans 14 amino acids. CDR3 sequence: CASSLADRAEKLFF. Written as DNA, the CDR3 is TGCGCCAGCAGCCTGGCGGACAGGGCTGAAAAACTGTTTTTT.

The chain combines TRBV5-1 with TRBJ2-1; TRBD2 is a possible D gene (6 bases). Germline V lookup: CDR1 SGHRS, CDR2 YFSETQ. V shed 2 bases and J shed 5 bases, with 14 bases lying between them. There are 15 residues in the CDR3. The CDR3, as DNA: TGCGCCAGCAGCTTCCAGGGACTGAAGAACAATGAGCAGTTCTTC. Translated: CASSFQGLKNNEQFF.

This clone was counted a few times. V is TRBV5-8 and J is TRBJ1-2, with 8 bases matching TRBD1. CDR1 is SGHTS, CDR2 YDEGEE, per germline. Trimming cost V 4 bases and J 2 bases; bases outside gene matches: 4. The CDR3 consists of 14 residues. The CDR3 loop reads CASSRGQGNYGYTF. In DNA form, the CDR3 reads TGTGCCAGCAGCAGAGGACAGGGCAACTATGGCTACACCTTC. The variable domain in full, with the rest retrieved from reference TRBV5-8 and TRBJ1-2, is EAGVTQSPTHLIKTRGQQATLRCSPISGHTSVYWYQQALGLGLQFLLWYDEGEERNRGNFPPRFSGRQFPNYSSELNVNALELEDSALYLCASSRGQGNYGYTFGSGTRLTVV.

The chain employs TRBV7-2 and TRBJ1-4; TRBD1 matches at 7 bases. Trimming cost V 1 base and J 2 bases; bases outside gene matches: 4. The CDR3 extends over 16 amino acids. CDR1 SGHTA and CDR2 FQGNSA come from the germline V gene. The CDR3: CASSLGARGTNEKLFF. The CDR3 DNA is TGTGCCAGCAGCTTAGGGGCCAGGGGGACTAATGAAAAACTGTTTTTT.

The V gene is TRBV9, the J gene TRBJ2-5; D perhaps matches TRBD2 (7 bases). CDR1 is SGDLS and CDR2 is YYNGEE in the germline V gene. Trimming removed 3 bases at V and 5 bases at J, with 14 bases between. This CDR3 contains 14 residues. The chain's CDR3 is CASSDSGGGETQYF. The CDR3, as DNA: TGTGCCAGCAGCGACTCGGGGGGCGGGGAGACCCAGTACTTC.

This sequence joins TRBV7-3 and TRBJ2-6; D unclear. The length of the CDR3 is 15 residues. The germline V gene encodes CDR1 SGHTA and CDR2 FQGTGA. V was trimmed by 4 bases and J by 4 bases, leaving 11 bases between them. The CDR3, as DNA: TGTGCCAGCAGCTCTCTCCCGGTAGGGGCCAACGTCCTGACTTTC. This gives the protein CASSSLPVGANVLTF.

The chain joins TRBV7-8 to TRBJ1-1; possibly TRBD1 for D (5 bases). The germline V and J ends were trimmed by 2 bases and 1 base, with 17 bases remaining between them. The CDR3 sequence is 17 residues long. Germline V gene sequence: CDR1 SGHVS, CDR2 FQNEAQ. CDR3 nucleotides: TGTGCCAGCAGCTTAATAGGGGTCCGGACGGCGAACACTGAAGCTTTCTTT. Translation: CASSLIGVRTANTEAFF.